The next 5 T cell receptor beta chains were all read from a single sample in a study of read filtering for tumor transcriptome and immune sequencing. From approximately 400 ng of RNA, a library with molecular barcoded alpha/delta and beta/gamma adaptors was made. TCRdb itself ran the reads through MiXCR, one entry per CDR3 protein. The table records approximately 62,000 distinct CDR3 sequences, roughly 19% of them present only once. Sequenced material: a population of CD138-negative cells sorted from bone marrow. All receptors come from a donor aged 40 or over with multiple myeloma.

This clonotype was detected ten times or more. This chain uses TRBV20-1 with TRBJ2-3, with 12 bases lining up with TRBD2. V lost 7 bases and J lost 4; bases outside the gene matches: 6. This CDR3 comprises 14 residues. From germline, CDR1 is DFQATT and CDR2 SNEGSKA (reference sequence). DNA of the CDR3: TGCAGTGTCATGACTAGCGGGGGCTCAGATACGCAGTATTTT. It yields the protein CSVMTSGGSDTQYF.

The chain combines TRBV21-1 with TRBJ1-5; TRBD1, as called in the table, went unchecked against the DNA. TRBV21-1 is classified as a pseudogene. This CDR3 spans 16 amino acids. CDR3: CASSKFRLGGNQPQHF. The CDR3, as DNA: TGTGCCAGCAGCAAATTCCGGTTAGGGGGCAATCAGCCCCAGCATTTT.

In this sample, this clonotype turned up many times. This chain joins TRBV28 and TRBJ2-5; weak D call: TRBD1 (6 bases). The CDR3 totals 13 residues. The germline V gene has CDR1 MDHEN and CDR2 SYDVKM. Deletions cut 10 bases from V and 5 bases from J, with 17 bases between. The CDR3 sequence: CAIRGLDTETQYF. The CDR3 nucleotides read TGTGCCATCAGGGGCTTGGACACGGAGACCCAGTACTTC.

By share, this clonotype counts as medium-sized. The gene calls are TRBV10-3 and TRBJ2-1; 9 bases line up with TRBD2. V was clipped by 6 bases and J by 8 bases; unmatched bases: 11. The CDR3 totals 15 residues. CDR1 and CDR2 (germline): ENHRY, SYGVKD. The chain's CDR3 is CAIRPFAGGFDEQFF. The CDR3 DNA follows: TGTGCCATCAGGCCCTTTGCGGGGGGGTTCGATGAGCAGTTCTTC.

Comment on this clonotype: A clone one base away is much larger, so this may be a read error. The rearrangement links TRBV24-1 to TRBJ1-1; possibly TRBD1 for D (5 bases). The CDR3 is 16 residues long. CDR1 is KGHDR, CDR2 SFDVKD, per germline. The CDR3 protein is CATSLSTGGPNTDAFF. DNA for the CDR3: TGTGCCACCAGTTTAAGTACCGGGGGACCGAACACTGATGCTTTCTTT.